At least ten counts were recorded for the clone carrying this T cell receptor beta chain. The antigen is undetermined. The data stem from a study of blood T cells in healthy people across ages. Findings and limits, study-wide: Age advanced and TCR beta diversity per million T cells fell, roughly linearly.

They isolated at least 6.5 million PBMCs from each sample. It was with a sample-barcoded 5' primer and a J-beta primer mix that a second PCR of roughly 7 to 12 cycles was run. TCRdb analysed the 5' RACE reads with MiXCR anew, one entry per CDR3 protein. Counted here are about 580,000 distinct CDR3 sequences, roughly 48% occurring once; the ten biggest clones make up about 26%. This TCR derives from an elderly man in good health. Source material: blood.

CDR3 in DNA: TGTGCCAGCGGGGGAGTTGGGACAGATACGCAGTATTTT. It codes for CASGGVGTDTQYF. V usage is TRBV2 and J usage is TRBJ2-3; D possibly matches TRBD1 or TRBD2 (5 bases each). Per the germline V gene, CDR1 is SNHLY and CDR2 is FYNNEI. CDR3 length: 13 residues. V lost 8 bases and J 3 bases, leaving 12 bases between the germline ends.